This T cell receptor (beta chain) was documented in a study of OX40 agonist ivuxolimab in advanced cancers. About the study: Ivuxolimab is an agonistic anti-OX40 (CD134) antibody, and patients were treated with it. Notes on the study in general: The study did not work out the antigen specificity of the expanded peripheral T cells. Some of the nonresponding patients also showed low levels of normalized T-cell clonal expansion.

The CDR3 has 14 amino acids. Germline CDR1 MNHEY, CDR2 SVGAGI. V dropped 2 bases and J dropped 1 base, with 8 bases sitting between them. About this clone: What it recognizes is unknown.

Generated by immunoSEQ multiplex PCR, the TCRdb table keeps only in-frame clones and is missing some. Among around 58,000 clones listed, 90% to 95% were seen once. This clonotype was obtained from an adult with an advanced solid tumor such as melanoma, head and neck, liver or kidney cancer. The sample was CD4+ or CD8+ T cells sorted from blood, taken in a trial of the OX40 agonist ivuxolimab. The chain recombines TRBV6-5 with TRBJ2-5; D perhaps matches TRBD2 (5 bases). CDR3 bases: TGTGCCAGCAGTTACGCGGGTCTCCAAGAGACCCAGTACTTC. Amino acids: CASSYAGLQETQYF.